This passage covers 19 T cell receptor beta chains from one sample sequenced in a study of blood T cell repertoires in COVID-19. Method: immunoSEQ multiplex PCR; TCRdb's copy keeps in-frame clones and lacks some. This sample has 57,000 or so clones; 70% to 85% occur once, and the top ten carry roughly 20%. The sample comprised peripheral blood. These receptors came from a woman older than 75 with active or convalescent COVID-19.

The chain carries TRBV12-5 and TRBJ1-4; D ambiguous. Trimming cost V 2 bases and J 2 bases, with 9 bases left between them. The CDR3 consists of 15 residues. Germline CDR1 reads LGHNT; CDR2 reads FRNRAP. The CDR3 region has the DNA TGTGCTAGTGGTTTGACTGGAGCGACTAATGAAAAACTGTTTTTT. Encoded protein: CASGLTGATNEKLFF.

V gene TRBV18 combines with J gene TRBJ1-1; D is unresolved. V was trimmed by 3 bases and J by 5 bases, leaving 13 bases between them. In germline, CDR1 is KGHSH, CDR2 LQKENI. The CDR3 is 14 residues long. This CDR3 reads CASSPSWEETEAFF. CDR3 DNA: TGTGCCAGCTCACCCAGTTGGGAGGAGACTGAAGCTTTCTTT.

The chain joins TRBV5-1 to TRBJ2-3; D is perhaps TRBD1 (5 bases). Germline CDR1 SGHRS, CDR2 YFSETQ. V gave up 0 bases and J gave up 4 bases, with 15 bases separating them. There are 16 residues in the CDR3. The CDR3 region is CASSLASGRVADTQYF. CDR3 nucleotide sequence: TGCGCCAGCAGCTTGGCTTCGGGCAGGGTGGCAGATACGCAGTATTTT.

The chain uses TRBV9 and TRBJ2-1; D remains unclear. V lost 0 bases, J lost 0 bases, and 13 bases lay in between. Germline values: CDR1 SGDLS, CDR2 YYNGEE. The CDR3 consists of 17 residues. CDR3 nucleotide sequence: TGTGCCAGCAGCGTAGTGCCAGGCCCGAGCTCCTACAATGAGCAGTTCTTC. Its translation is CASSVVPGPSSYNEQFF.

With regard to this clone: Within the sample, other DNA sequences also encode this same CDR3. The J gene is TRBJ2-2, the V gene TRBV9, with D possibly being TRBD1 (5 bases). The CDR3 totals 16 residues. Between the trimmed V and J ends, which lost 3 bases and 0 bases, there was a span of 12 bases. Germline V gene sequence: CDR1 SGDLS, CDR2 YYNGEE. The CDR3 reads CASSARDRPNTGELFF. CDR3 sequence (DNA): TGTGCCAGCAGCGCCCGAGACAGACCGAACACCGGGGAGCTGTTTTTT. Full variable domain (remainder filled in from reference TRBV9 and TRBJ2-2): DSGVTQTPKHLITATGQRVTLRCSPRSGDLSVYWYQQSLDQGLQFLIQYYNGEERAKGNILERFSAQQFPDLHSELNLSSLELGDSALYFCASSARDRPNTGELFFGEGSRLTVL.

This chain joins TRBV7-5 and TRBJ1-2; the table's D gene call, TRBD1, was not cross checked with the DNA. TRBV7-5 has pseudogene status. The CDR3 length is 16 residues. The CDR3 region is CVRSLGGGPSNYGYTF. CDR3 bases: TGTGTCAGAAGCTTAGGTGGGGGCCCTTCTAACTATGGCTACACCTTC.

This chain links TRBV24-1 with TRBJ2-5; 10 nucleotides match TRBD1. This CDR3 has 15 residues. V was pared by 3 bases and J by 5 bases, with 5 bases of the junction left unmatched. The V gene's germline CDR1 is KGHDR and CDR2 SFDVKD. For the CDR3, the DNA is TGTGCCACCAGTGATCCGACAGGGGGCCATGAGACCCAGTACTTC. It yields the protein CATSDPTGGHETQYF.

This clone was seen a handful of times. The gene calls are TRBV4-1 and TRBJ1-6; D ambiguous. The V gene's germline CDR1 is MGHRA and CDR2 YSYEKL. CDR3 length: 15 amino acids. V lost 1 base and J 9 bases, leaving 13 bases between the germline ends. The CDR3 reads CASSQGGGEGSPLHF. The CDR3 DNA reads TGCGCCAGCAGCCAAGGGGGTGGGGAGGGTTCACCCCTCCACTTT.

The rearrangement links TRBV12-3 or TRBV12-4 to TRBJ1-1, with D tentatively TRBD1 (6 bases). Trimming took off 7 bases at V and 5 bases at J, with 14 bases between the two ends. The CDR3 runs to 13 residues. The CDR3 coding sequence is TGTGCCAGCAAGGACCAGGGGAATACTGAAGCTTTCTTT. Amino acid sequence: CASKDQGNTEAFF.

The chain is built from TRBV10-3 and TRBJ1-1; 10 bases match TRBD1. CDR1 is ENHRY, CDR2 SYGVKD, per germline. Trimming cost V 6 bases and J 4 bases; bases outside gene matches: 5. The CDR3 consists of 14 residues. CDR3 region: CAIRGTGDTTEAFF. CDR3 sequence (DNA): TGTGCCATCAGGGGGACAGGGGATACCACTGAAGCTTTCTTT.

The J gene is TRBJ2-6, the V gene TRBV7-8, with a weak D call TRBD1 (5 bases). V was cut by 10 bases and J by 0 bases, with 16 bases left in between. Germline loops: CDR1 SGHVS, CDR2 FQNEAQ. This CDR3 contains 16 residues. The CDR3 bases are TGTGCCAACTCACTCACAGGAAGCTCTGGGGCCAACGTCCTGACTTTC. Protein: CANSLTGSSGANVLTF.

The V and J genes are TRBV5-1 and TRBJ2-7; TRBD1 matches at 7 bases. Germline CDR1 reads SGHRS; CDR2 reads YFSETQ. The CDR3 consists of 13 residues. The J segment lost 7 bases and the V segment lost 4 bases, leaving 8 bases of the junction unmatched. CDR3 in amino acids: CASSEGASYEQYF. The CDR3 nucleotides read TGCGCCAGCAGCGAGGGGGCGTCGTATGAGCAGTACTTC.

The rearrangement joins TRBV2 to TRBJ1-1; a weak D match, TRBD1 (6 bases). V was cut by 7 bases and J by 4 bases, with 16 bases left in between. This CDR3 comprises 14 residues. The germline V gene encodes CDR1 SNHLY and CDR2 FYNNEI. The CDR3 region has the DNA TGTGCCAGCATTCAGGGGCAAGGGAGCACTGAAGCTTTCTTT. Translating gives CASIQGQGSTEAFF.

The chain links TRBV27 to TRBJ1-2; 7 bases fit TRBD1. In germline, CDR1 is MNHEY, CDR2 SMNVEV (reference sequence). CDR3 size: 14 residues. J gave up 7 bases and V 4 bases, and 9 bases lay outside the gene matches. The DNA for the CDR3 is TGTGCCAGCAGTTCCGGGACAGAAATTTCTGGCTACACCTTC. It codes for CASSSGTEISGYTF.

This clone appeared a few times. The chain is built from TRBV11-2 and TRBJ2-7; D is perhaps TRBD2 (5 bases). V was cut by 0 bases and J by 2 bases, with 11 bases left in between. The CDR3 is made up of 15 amino acids. Germline V gene data show CDR1 as SGHAT and CDR2 as FQNNGV. CDR3: CASSLDGGPPYEQYF. The CDR3 DNA sequence: TGTGCCAGCAGCTTAGACGGCGGGCCCCCCTACGAGCAGTACTTC.

J is TRBJ2-1 and V is TRBV20-1, with D possibly TRBD2 on 7 matching bases. The CDR3 is made up of 14 amino acids. The germline gives CDR1 DFQATT, CDR2 SNEGSKA (reference sequence). Deletions cut 3 bases from V and 8 bases from J, with 17 bases between. The CDR3, as DNA: TGCAGTGCTAGTCGGTGGGGGGGCCGAGATGAGCAGTTCTTC. Its translation: CSASRWGGRDEQFF.

This clone was found once. This chain connects TRBV6-1 to TRBJ1-4; D possibly corresponds to TRBD1 (5 bases). V lost 2 bases to trimming and J lost 7 bases, with 17 bases between them. The CDR3 is made up of 16 amino acids. Germline V gene lookup returns CDR1 MNHNS and CDR2 SASEGT. Here the CDR3 reads CASSENLRVQVEKLFF. The CDR3 DNA sequence: TGTGCCAGCAGTGAAAACCTCAGGGTTCAGGTTGAAAAACTGTTTTTT.

This chain joins TRBV6-6 and TRBJ2-1, with 10 bases that match TRBD2. The CDR3 has 15 residues. Trimming removed 2 bases from V and 8 bases from J; junction bases left unmatched: 6. Looked up from germline, CDR1 is MNHNY and CDR2 is SVGAGI (reference sequence). The CDR3 region is CASSYALAGVDEQFF. CDR3 DNA sequence: TGTGCCAGCAGTTACGCTCTAGCGGGGGTAGATGAGCAGTTCTTC.

This chain joins TRBV7-2 and TRBJ1-3, with D uncertain. Germline V lookup: CDR1 SGHTA, CDR2 FQGNSA. With 5 bases removed from V and 4 bases from J, the gap between germline ends came to 24 bases. The CDR3 is 18 amino acids. DNA of the CDR3: TGTGCCAGCAGCCCAGGTGGTTTGAGACGGGAGTTAGGAAACACCATATATTTT. Protein: CASSPGGLRRELGNTIYF. Based on the CDR3 plus reference TRBV7-2 and TRBJ1-3, the full variable domain is GAGVSQSPSNKVTEKGKDVELRCDPISGHTALYWYRQSLGQGLEFLIYFQGNSAPDKSGLPSDRFSAERTGGSVSTLTIQRTQQEDSAVYLCASSPGGLRRELGNTIYFGEGSWLTVV.